This TCR beta chain was retrieved from a study of T-cell memory formation after mild COVID-19. Study background: For the most part, TCR clusters were specific to one donor. Study-wide results and limits: CD4/CD8 balance held among clones contracting day 15 to 85, and later expanders leaned CD4+. Cross-reactive memory seemingly joined, as some responding clones were found in pre-infection memory.

Sample barcodes and UMIs were carried by the TCR alpha and TCR beta cDNA libraries that 5'RACE generated with constant-segment primers. TCRdb re-called the 5' RACE reads with MiXCR, one entry per CDR3 protein. The sample carries about 560,000 distinct CDR3 sequences, approximately 15% recorded once. V was pared by 5 bases and J by 6 bases, with 21 bases of the junction left unmatched. The CDR3 has 18 residues. Per the germline V gene, CDR1 is LGHNA and CDR2 is YSLEER. Of note for this clonotype: The antigen is unknown.

The receptor comes from an adult woman who had mild COVID-19 (a few samples of this study predate the infection). Cell type and time point are not known. The chain has TRBV4-3 and TRBJ1-2, with 7 bases that match TRBD1. The sample was PBMCs or a T cell subset sorted from them (not recorded which). The CDR3 nucleotides read TGCGCCAGCAGCTACCGGCCCCCTGAGACAGGGTGGCTAAATGGCTACACCTTC. Its translation is CASSYRPPETGWLNGYTF.